This is a list of T cell receptor beta chains from one sample in a study of blood T cell repertoires in COVID-19. Generated by immunoSEQ multiplex PCR, the TCRdb table keeps only in-frame clones and is missing some. The data contain around 450,000 clones, roughly nine tenths of them singletons. What was sequenced was PBMCs or T cells enriched from blood (not recorded which). These TCRs come from a woman aged 18-30 years with acute COVID-19. Both conserved end residues are part of each CDR3. D genes are given only for firm matches. The size of a clone is reported for some rows only, either as once, few or many, or as a class for expanded clones.

size,J,V,D,DNA,CDR3
-,TRBJ1-2,TRBV11-2,-,TGTGCCAGCAGCTTAGATCTCCAGGACCTCGGGGGCTATGGCTACACCTTC,CASSLDLQDLGGYGYTF
-,TRBJ1-1,TRBV27,-,TGTGCCAGCAGCTTGGGGGGACCTTACACTGAAGCTTTCTTT,CASSLGGPYTEAFF
-,TRBJ2-7,TRBV9,TRBD1,TGTGCCAGCAGCGAGACCCGGGACAGCTCCTACGAGCAGTACTTC,CASSETRDSSYEQYF
-,TRBJ2-3,TRBV30,-,TGTGCCTGGAGAAAGAGGACATTGACAGATACGCAGTATTTT,CAWRKRTLTDTQYF
-,TRBJ1-5,TRBV19,TRBD1,TGTGCCAGTAAAACAGGGGAAAGTCAGCCCCAGCATTTT,CASKTGESQPQHF
few,TRBJ1-2,TRBV29-1,TRBD1,TGCAGCGTGGAGGACAGGTCTGGGGGCTACACCTTC,CSVEDRSGGYTF
-,TRBJ2-1,TRBV18,-,TGTGCCAGCTCACACAAAGGGAGCTCCTACAATGAGCAGTTCTTC,CASSHKGSSYNEQFF
-,TRBJ1-4,TRBV18,TRBD1,TGTGCCAGCGGACAGGTTGGGGAAAAACTGTTTTTT,CASGQVGEKLFF
-,TRBJ2-1,TRBV9,-,TGTGCCAGCAGCGTAGGACTAGGGTTCTACAATGAGCAGTTCTTC,CASSVGLGFYNEQFF
-,TRBJ1-2,TRBV2,-,TGTGCCAGCAGTGAAGAAGGTAGGGGCGGCTACACCTTC,CASSEEGRGGYTF
-,TRBJ2-1,TRBV5-4,-,TGTGCCAGCAGCTTGGAACCCAAAGCCCACAATGAGCAGTTCTTC,CASSLEPKAHNEQFF
-,TRBJ2-3,TRBV7-2,TRBD2,TGTGCCAGCAGCTTAGGGCTAGCGGGCGCAGATACGCAGTATTTT,CASSLGLAGADTQYF
-,TRBJ2-7,TRBV28,TRBD1,TGTGCCAGCAGTCCGGTGACAGGGAACCGGGCCCAGAAAGACGAGCAGTACTTC,CASSPVTGNRAQKDEQYF
-,TRBJ1-1,TRBV15,TRBD1,TGTGCCACCAGCAGAACAGGGGACACTGAAGCTTTCTTT,CATSRTGDTEAFF
-,TRBJ2-7,TRBV11-2,TRBD2,TGTGCCAGCAGCTCAGGGACTAGCGGGATCTCCTACGAGCAGTACTTC,CASSSGTSGISYEQYF
many,TRBJ1-5,TRBV19,-,TGTGCCAGTAGTACAGGGCCCCGGCAGCCCCAGCATTTT,CASSTGPRQPQHF
-,TRBJ2-3,TRBV7-9,TRBD2,TGTGCCACAAGGGGGGTAGCGGGAGGCACAGATACGCAGTATTTT,CATRGVAGGTDTQYF
-,TRBJ1-3,TRBV6-5,TRBD1,TGTGCCAGCAGTTATTTCGGGGACAGCTCTGGAAACACCATATATTTT,CASSYFGDSSGNTIYF
once,TRBJ1-1,TRBV29-1,-,TGCAGCGTTGAAGACCCAGGGGCCACTGAAGCTTTCTTT,CSVEDPGATEAFF
-,TRBJ2-1,TRBV18,TRBD2,TGTGCCAGCTCGGTCACTAGCGGGAGGGCATATGAGCAGTTCTTC,CASSVTSGRAYEQFF
few,TRBJ1-2,TRBV10-3,-,TGTGCCACCAGGGACAATAACTATGGCTACACCTTC,CATRDNNYGYTF
-,TRBJ1-2,TRBV11-2,-,TGTGCCAGCTCTCAAGGGGCTAACTATGGCTACACCTTC,CASSQGANYGYTF
-,TRBJ1-4,TRBV5-8,TRBD1,TGTGCCAGCAGCCCTGGACAGGGGAATGAAAAACTGTTTTTT,CASSPGQGNEKLFF
-,TRBJ1-1,TRBV4-3,TRBD1,TGCGCCAGCCTCAGGGGGAAATGGAGCACTGAAGCTTTCTTT,CASLRGKWSTEAFF
-,TRBJ1-5,TRBV7-6,TRBD1,TGTGCCAGCAGCCTCGACAGGGGAGGTCAGCCCCAGCATTTT,CASSLDRGGQPQHF
-,TRBJ2-2,TRBV5-5,-,TGTGCCAGCAGCCTGTTAGGGGGCACCGGGGAGCTGTTTTTT,CASSLLGGTGELFF
-,TRBJ2-1,TRBV28,-,TGTGCCAGCAGCATCCCCGGGAGTGAGCAGTTCTTC,CASSIPGSEQFF
-,TRBJ2-3,TRBV27,-,TGTGCCAGCAGTATCTTGGGGCCAAACACAGATACGCAGTATTTT,CASSILGPNTDTQYF
-,TRBJ2-3,TRBV9,TRBD1,TGTGCCAGCAGCCAAGGGACAGGGGGATACACAGATACGCAGTATTTT,CASSQGTGGYTDTQYF
-,TRBJ2-7,TRBV18,TRBD1,TGTGCCAGCTCAACGCAGCCGGGACAGTCCTACGAGCAGTACTTC,CASSTQPGQSYEQYF
-,TRBJ2-5,TRBV5-1,-,TGCGCCAGCAGCTTCTCCACGGGACTCCCAATTGAGACCCAGTACTTC,CASSFSTGLPIETQYF